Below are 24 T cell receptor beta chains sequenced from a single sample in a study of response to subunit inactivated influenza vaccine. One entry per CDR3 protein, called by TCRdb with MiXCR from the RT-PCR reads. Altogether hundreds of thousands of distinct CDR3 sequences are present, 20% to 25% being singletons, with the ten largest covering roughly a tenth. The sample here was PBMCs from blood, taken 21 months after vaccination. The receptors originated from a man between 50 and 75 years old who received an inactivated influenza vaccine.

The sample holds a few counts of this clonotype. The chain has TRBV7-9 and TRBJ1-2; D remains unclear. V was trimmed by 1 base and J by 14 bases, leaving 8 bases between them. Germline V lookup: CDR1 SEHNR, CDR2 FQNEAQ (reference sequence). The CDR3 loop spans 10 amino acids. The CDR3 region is CASSLDPVTF. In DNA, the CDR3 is TGTGCCAGCAGCTTAGACCCCGTGACCTTC.

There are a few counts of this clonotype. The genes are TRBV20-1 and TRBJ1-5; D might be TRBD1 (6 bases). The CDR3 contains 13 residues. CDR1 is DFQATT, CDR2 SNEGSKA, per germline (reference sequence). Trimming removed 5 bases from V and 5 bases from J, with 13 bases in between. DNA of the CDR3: TGCAGTGCTGGTACAGGGAATGATCAGCCCCAGCATTTT. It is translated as CSAGTGNDQPQHF.

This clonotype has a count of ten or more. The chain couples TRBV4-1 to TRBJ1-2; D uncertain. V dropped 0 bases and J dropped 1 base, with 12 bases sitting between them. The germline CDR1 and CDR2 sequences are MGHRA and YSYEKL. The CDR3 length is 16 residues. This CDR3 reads CASSQEESLVNYGYTF. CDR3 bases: TGCGCCAGCAGCCAAGAGGAGAGTTTAGTTAACTATGGCTACACCTTC.

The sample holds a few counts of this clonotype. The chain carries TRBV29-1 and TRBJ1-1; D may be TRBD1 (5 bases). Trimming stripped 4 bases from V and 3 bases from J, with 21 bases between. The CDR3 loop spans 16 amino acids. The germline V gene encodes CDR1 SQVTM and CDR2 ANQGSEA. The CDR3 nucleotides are TGCAGCGTTGGGCGGGCTATCGGACACCTTGACACTGAAGCTTTCTTT. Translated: CSVGRAIGHLDTEAFF.

The CDR3 spells CASSFRDGEQYF. The CDR3 region has the DNA TGTGCCAGCAGCTTTCGGGACGGCGAGCAGTACTTC. The chain is built from TRBV7-6 and TRBJ2-7; D tentatively reads TRBD1 or TRBD2 (5 bases each). The CDR3 has 12 residues. Germline assignment: CDR1 SGHVS and CDR2 FNYEAQ. Between the trimmed V and J ends, which lost 3 bases and 6 bases, there was a span of 9 bases. The full variable domain, in which reference TRBV7-6 and TRBJ2-7 provide the parts outside the CDR3, is GAGVSQSPRYKVTKRGQDVALRCDPISGHVSLYWYRQALGQGPEFLTYFNYEAQQDKSGLPNDRFSAERPEGSISTLTIQRTEQRDSAMYRCASSFRDGEQYFGPGTRLTVT.

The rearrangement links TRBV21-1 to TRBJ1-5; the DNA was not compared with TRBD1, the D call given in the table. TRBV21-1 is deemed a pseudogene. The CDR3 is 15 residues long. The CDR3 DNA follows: TGTGCCAGCAGCAAGAGGGGTGGGGGAGAGGGTACCCAGCATTTT. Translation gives CASSKRGGGEGTQHF.

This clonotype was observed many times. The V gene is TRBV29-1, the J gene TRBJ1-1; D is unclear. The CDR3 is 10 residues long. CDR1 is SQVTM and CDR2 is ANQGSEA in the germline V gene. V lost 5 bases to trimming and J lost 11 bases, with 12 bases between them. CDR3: CSVRRGRAFF. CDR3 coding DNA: TGCAGCGTTCGGCGGGGTCGCGCTTTCTTT.

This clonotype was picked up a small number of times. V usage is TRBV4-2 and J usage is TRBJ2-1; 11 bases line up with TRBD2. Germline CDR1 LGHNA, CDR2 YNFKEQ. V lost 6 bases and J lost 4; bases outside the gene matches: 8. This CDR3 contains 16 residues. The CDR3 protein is CASSPSGRSGYNEQFF. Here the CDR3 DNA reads TGTGCCAGCAGTCCTAGCGGGAGGTCTGGGTACAATGAGCAGTTCTTC.

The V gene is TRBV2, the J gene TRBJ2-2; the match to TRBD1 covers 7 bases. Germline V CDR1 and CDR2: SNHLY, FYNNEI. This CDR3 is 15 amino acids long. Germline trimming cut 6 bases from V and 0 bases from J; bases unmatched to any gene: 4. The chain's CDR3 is CASRAGTANTGELFF. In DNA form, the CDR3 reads TGTGCCAGCAGGGCCGGGACAGCGAACACCGGGGAGCTGTTTTTT.

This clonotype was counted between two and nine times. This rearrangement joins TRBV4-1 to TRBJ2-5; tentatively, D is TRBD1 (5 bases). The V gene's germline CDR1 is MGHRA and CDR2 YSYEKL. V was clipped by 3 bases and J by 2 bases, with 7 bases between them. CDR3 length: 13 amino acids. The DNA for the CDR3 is TGCGCCAGCAGCCAGACAGTGCAAGAGACCCAGTACTTC. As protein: CASSQTVQETQYF.

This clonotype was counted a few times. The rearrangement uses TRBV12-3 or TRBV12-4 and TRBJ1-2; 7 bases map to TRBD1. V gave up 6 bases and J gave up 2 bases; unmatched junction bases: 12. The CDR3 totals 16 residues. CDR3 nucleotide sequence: TGTGCCAGCAGCCTACGACAGGGTAGTGCGAACTATGGCTACACCTTC. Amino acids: CASSLRQGSANYGYTF.

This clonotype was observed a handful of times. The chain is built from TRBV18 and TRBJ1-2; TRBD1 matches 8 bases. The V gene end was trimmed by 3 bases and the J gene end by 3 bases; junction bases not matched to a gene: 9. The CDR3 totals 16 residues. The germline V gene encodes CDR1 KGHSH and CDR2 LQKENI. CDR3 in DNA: TGTGCCAGCTCACCTATGAAAGGACAGGGAGACTATGGCTACACCTTC. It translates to CASSPMKGQGDYGYTF.

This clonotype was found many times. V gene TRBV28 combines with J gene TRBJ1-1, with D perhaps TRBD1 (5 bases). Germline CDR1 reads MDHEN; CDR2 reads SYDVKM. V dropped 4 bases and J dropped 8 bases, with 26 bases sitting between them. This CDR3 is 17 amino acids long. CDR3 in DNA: TGTGCCAGCAGTTATTTATGGGGTGCGGCTCGGGGGTCAGAAGCTTTCTTT. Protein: CASSYLWGAARGSEAFF.

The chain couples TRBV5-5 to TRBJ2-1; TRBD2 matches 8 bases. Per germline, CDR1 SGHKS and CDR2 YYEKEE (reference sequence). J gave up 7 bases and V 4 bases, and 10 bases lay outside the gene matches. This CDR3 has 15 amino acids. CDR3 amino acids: CASSLLGLVTNEQFF. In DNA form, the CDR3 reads TGTGCCAGCAGCCTACTGGGACTAGTTACGAATGAGCAGTTCTTC.

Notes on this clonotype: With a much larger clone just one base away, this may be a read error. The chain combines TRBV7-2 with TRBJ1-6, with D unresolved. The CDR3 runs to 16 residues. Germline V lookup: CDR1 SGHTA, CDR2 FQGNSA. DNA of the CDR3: TGTGCCAGCAGCTTAGCTTCAGGCGGACTAAATTCACCCCTCCAATTT. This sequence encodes CASSLASGGLNSPLQF. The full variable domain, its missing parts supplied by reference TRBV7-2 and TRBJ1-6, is GAGVSQSPSNKVTEKGKDVELRCDPISGHTALYWYRQSLGQGLEFLIYFQGNSAPDKSGLPSDRFSAERTGGSVSTLTIQRTQQEDSAVYLCASSLASGGLNSPLQFGNGTRLTVT.

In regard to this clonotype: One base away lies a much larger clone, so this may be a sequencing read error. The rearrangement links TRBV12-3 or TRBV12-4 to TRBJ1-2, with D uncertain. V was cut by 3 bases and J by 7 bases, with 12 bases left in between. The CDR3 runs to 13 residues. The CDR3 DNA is TGTGCCAGCAGTTTCGATATGGTTCGTGGCTACACCTTC. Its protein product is CASSFDMVRGYTF.

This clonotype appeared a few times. CDR3 amino acids: CASSSRQGDTQYF. The CDR3 nucleotides read TGTGCCAGCAGCTCAAGACAGGGTGATACGCAGTATTTT. V and J are TRBV13 and TRBJ2-3; 7 bases map to TRBD1. Trimming took 4 bases from V and 6 from J; bases not matched to a gene: 4. Germline CDR1 reads PRHDT; CDR2 reads FYEKMQ (reference sequence). This CDR3 is 13 amino acids long.

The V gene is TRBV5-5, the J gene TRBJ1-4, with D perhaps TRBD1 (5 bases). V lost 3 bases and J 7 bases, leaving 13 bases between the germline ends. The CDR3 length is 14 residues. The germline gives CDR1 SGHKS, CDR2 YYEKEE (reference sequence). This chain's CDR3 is CASSWGPPPEKLFF. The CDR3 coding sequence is TGTGCCAGCAGCTGGGGACCCCCCCCTGAAAAACTGTTTTTT.

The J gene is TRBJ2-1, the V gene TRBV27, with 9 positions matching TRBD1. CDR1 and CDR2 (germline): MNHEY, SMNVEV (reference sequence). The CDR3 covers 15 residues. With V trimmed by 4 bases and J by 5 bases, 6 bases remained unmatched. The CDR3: CASSSPRTGDNEQFF. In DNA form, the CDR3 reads TGTGCCAGCAGTTCGCCAAGGACAGGGGACAATGAGCAGTTCTTC.

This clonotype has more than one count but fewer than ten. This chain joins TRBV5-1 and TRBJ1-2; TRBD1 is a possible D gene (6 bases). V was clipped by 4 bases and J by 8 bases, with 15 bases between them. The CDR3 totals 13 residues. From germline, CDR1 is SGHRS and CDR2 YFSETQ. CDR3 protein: CASSRDTTGGYTF. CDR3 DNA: TGCGCCAGCAGCCGGGACACTACCGGCGGCTACACCTTC.

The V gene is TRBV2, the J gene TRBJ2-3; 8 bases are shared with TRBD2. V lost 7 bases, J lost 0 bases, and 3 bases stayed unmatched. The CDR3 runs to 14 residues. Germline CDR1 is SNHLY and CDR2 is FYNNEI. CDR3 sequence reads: CASILAASTDTQYF. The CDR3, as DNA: TGTGCCAGCATACTAGCGGCTAGCACAGATACGCAGTATTTT. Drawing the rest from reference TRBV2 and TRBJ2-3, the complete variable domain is EPEVTQTPSHQVTQMGQEVILRCVPISNHLYFYWYRQILGQKVEFLVSFYNNEISEKSEIFDDQFSVERPDGSNFTLKIRSTKLEDSAMYFCASILAASTDTQYFGPGTRLTVL.

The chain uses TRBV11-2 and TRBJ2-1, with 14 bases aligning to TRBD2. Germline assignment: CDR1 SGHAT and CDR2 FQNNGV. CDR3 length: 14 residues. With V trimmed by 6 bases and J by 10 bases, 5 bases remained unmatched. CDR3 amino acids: CASREGLAGVEQFF. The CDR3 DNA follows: TGTGCCAGCAGGGAGGGACTAGCGGGAGTGGAGCAGTTCTTC.

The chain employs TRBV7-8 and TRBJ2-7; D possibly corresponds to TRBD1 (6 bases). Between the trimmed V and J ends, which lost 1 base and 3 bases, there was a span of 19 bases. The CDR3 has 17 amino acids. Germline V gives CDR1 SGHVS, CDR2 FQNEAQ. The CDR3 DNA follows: TGTGCCAGCAGCTTAGGGCTACCGGGACGAGGGGGCTACGAGCAGTACTTC. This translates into CASSLGLPGRGGYEQYF.

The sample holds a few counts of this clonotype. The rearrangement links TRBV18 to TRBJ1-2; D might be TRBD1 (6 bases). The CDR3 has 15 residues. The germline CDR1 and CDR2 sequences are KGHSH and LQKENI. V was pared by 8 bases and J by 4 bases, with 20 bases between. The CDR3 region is CASQHRDTAFYGYTF. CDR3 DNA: TGTGCCAGCCAACACCGGGACACCGCTTTCTATGGCTACACCTTC.